The T cell receptor beta chain under discussion was sequenced for a study of blood T cell repertoires in COVID-19. TCRdb's copy holds only in-frame clones and misses some; the assay was immunoSEQ multiplex PCR. The table includes around 150,000 clones, about 90% detected once. Material: peripheral blood. The receptor's source is a man between 25 and 39 years old with COVID-19, enrolled during active disease.

Written as DNA, the CDR3 is TGTGCCAGCAGCTTAATTACCGGGGAGACCCAGTACTTC. Amino acids: CASSLITGETQYF. V is TRBV7-3 and J is TRBJ2-5; no clear D gene. Trimming shortened V by 1 base and J by 5 bases, and 8 bases separated the two germline ends. Germline V CDR1 and CDR2: SGHTA, FQGTGA. The CDR3 length is 13 residues.